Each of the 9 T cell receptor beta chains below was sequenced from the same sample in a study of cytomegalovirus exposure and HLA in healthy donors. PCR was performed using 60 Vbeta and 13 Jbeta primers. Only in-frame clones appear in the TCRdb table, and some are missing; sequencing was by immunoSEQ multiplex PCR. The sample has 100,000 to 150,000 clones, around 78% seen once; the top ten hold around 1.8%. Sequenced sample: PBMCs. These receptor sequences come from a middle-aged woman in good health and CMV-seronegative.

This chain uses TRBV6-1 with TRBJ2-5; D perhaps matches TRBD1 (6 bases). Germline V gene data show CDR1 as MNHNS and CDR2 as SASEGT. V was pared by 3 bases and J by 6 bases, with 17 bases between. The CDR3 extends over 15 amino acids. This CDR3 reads CASSDFGTRLKTQYF. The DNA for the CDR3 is TGTGCCAGCAGTGACTTTGGGACACGACTTAAGACCCAGTACTTC.

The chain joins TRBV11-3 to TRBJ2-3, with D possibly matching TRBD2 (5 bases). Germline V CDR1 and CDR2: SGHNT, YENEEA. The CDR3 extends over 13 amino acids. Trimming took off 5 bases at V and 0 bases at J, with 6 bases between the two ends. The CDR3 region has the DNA TGTGCCAGCAGCGACTATAGCACAGATACGCAGTATTTT. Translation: CASSDYSTDTQYF.

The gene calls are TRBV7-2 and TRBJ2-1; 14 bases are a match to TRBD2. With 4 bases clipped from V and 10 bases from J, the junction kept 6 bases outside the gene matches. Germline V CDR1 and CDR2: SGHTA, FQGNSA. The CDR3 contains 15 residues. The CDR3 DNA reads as TGTGCCAGCAGCTCGACTAGCGGGAGGGCAGGGGAGCAGTTCTTC. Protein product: CASSSTSGRAGEQFF.

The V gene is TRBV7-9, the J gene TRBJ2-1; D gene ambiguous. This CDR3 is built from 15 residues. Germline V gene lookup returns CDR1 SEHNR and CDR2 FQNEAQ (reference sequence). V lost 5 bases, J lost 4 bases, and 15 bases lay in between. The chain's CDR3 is CASSHPRSAYNEQFF. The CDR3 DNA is TGTGCCAGCAGCCACCCGAGGTCCGCTTACAATGAGCAGTTCTTC.

CDR3 in DNA: TGTGCCTGGAGTTACCAGGGAGGGACCTATGGCTACACCTTC. Protein: CAWSYQGGTYGYTF. The chain employs TRBV30 and TRBJ1-2; the D gene is possibly TRBD1 (5 bases). This CDR3 is 14 amino acids long. Trimming took 2 bases from V and 4 from J, leaving 14 bases between them. The germline V gene encodes CDR1 GTSNPN and CDR2 SVGIG (reference sequence).

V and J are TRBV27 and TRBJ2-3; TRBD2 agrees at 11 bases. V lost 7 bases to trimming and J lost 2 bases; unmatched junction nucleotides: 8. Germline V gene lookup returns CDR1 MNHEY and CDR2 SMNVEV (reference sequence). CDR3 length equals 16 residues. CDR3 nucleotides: TGTGCCAGCATGGCCGGGACTAGCGGATACACAGATACGCAGTATTTT. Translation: CASMAGTSGYTDTQYF.

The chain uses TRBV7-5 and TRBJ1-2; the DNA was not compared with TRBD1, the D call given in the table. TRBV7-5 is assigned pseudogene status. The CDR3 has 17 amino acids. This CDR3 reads CVRSHPLNRDRGYGYTF. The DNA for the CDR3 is TGTGTCAGAAGCCACCCCCTGAACCGGGACAGGGGATATGGCTACACCTTC.

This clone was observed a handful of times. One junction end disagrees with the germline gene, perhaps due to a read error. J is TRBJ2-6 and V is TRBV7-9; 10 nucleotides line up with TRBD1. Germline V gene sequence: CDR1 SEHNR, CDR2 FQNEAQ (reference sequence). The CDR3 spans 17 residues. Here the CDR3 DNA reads TGTGCCAGCAGCTTCGGGACAGGGGTGTCGGGGGCCAACGGCCTGACTTTC. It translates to CASSFGTGVSGANGLTF.

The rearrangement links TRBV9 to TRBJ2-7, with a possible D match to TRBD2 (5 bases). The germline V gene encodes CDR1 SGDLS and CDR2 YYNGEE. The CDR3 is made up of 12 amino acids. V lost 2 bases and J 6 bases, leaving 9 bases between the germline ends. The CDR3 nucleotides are TGTGCCAGCAGCGTTAGCGATGGCGAGCAGTACTTC. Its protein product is CASSVSDGEQYF.